This paragraph reports one TCR beta chain. This sample was included in a study of shared clonotypes between healthy human individuals. Trimming took 5 bases from V and 0 from J; bases not matched to a gene: 5. The CDR3 runs 15 residues. The germline CDR1 and CDR2 sequences are MNHEY and SMNVEV (reference sequence). Sequencing used immunoSEQ multiplex PCR; TCRdb keeps in-frame clones, though not all of them. The repertoire has 450,000 to 500,000 clones, around 79% of them found once; the top ten carry more than 10%. The receptor's source is a woman aged 40 to 49 in good health. Some clones in this sample may be carry-over from other donors' samples. The rearrangement uses TRBV27 and TRBJ1-1, with TRBD1 matching over 8 bases. Sequencing used PBMCs. The CDR3 reads CASSTGQGMNTEAFF. The CDR3 DNA reads as TGTGCCAGCAGTACCGGACAGGGCATGAACACTGAAGCTTTCTTT.